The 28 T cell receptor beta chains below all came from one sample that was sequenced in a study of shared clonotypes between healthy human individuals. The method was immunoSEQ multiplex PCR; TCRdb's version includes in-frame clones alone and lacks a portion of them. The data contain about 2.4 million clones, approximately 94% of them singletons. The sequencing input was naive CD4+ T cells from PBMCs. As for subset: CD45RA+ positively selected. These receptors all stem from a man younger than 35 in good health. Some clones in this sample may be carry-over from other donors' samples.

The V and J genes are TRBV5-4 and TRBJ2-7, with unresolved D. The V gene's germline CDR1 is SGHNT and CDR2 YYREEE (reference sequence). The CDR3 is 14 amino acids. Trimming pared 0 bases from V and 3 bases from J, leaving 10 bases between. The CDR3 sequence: CASSLDLGFYEQYF. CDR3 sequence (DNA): TGTGCCAGCAGCTTGGATTTGGGGTTCTACGAGCAGTACTTC.

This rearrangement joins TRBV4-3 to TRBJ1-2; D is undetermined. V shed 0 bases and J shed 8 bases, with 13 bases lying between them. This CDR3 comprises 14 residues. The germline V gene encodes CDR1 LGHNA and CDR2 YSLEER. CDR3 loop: CASSQDLGLAGYTF. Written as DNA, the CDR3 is TGCGCCAGCAGCCAAGACCTGGGTCTGGCGGGCTACACCTTC.

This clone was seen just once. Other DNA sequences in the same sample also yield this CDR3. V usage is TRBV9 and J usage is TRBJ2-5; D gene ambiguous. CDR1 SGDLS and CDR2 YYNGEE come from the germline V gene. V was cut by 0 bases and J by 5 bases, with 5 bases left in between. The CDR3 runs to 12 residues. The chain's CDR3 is CASSVVGETQYF. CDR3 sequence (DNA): TGTGCCAGCAGCGTAGTTGGGGAGACCCAGTACTTC.

Here the CDR3 DNA reads TGTGCCAGCAGTTCCTTAGCGGGGGGCGAAGCCAAAAACATTCAGTACTTC. It codes for CASSSLAGGEAKNIQYF. The chain uses TRBV27 and TRBJ2-4, with 10 positions matching TRBD2. This CDR3 is built from 17 residues. The V and J ends lost 4 bases and 0 bases, in that order; junction bases with no gene match: 6. Germline loops: CDR1 MNHEY, CDR2 SMNVEV (reference sequence).

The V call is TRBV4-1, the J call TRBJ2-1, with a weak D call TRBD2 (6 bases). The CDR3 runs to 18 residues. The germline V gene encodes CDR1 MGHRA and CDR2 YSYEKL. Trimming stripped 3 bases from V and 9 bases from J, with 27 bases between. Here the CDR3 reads CASSHDPGGRTAGLEQFF. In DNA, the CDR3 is TGCGCCAGCAGCCATGACCCTGGTGGCAGGACTGCGGGGCTTGAGCAGTTCTTC.

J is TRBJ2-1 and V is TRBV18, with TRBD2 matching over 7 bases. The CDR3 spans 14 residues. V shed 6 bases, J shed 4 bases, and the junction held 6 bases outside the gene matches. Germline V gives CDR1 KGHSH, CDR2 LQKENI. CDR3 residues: CASSPRTRYNEQFF. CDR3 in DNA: TGTGCCAGCTCCCCGCGGACTAGGTACAATGAGCAGTTCTTC.

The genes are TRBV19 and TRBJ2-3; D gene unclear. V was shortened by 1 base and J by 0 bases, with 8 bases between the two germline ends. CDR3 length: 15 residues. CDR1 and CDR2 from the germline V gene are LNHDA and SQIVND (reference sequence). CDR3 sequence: CASSIAPVSTDTQYF. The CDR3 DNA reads TGTGCCAGTAGTATAGCCCCGGTTAGCACAGATACGCAGTATTTT.

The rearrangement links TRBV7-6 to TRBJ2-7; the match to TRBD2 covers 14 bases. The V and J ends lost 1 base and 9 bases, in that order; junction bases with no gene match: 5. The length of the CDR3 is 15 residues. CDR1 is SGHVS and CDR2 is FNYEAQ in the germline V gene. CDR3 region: CASSLEGLAGAGQYF. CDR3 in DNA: TGTGCCAGCAGCTTAGAGGGACTAGCGGGAGCAGGGCAGTACTTC.

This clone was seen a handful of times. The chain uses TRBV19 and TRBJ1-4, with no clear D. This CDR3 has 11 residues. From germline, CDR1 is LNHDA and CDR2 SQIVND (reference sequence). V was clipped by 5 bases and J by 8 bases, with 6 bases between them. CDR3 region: CASSATEKLFF. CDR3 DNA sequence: TGTGCCAGTAGTGCAACGGAAAAACTGTTTTTT.

The CDR3 protein is CATGQGLQPQHF. In DNA, the CDR3 is TGTGCCACAGGGCAGGGTCTTCAGCCCCAGCATTTT. This chain links TRBV27 with TRBJ1-5; a possible D gene is TRBD1 (5 bases). The CDR3 totals 12 residues. Germline-derived CDR1 and CDR2 are MNHEY and SMNVEV (reference sequence). Trimming shortened V by 10 bases and J by 6 bases, and 13 bases separated the two germline ends.

CDR3: CASSLVSTGGTEAFF. In DNA form, the CDR3 reads TGTGCCAGCAGCTTAGTCAGTACAGGGGGCACTGAAGCTTTCTTT. V is TRBV7-9 and J is TRBJ1-1, with 8 bases aligning to TRBD1. J gave up 4 bases and V 1 base, and 5 bases lay outside the gene matches. There are 15 residues in the CDR3. Germline V gene data show CDR1 as SEHNR and CDR2 as FQNEAQ (reference sequence).

The CDR3 sequence: CAWSAQGNEQFF. The DNA of the CDR3 is TGTGCCTGGAGTGCCCAGGGGAATGAGCAGTTCTTC. The chain uses TRBV30 and TRBJ2-1, with D perhaps matching TRBD1 (6 bases). CDR1 GTSNPN and CDR2 SVGIG come from the germline V gene (reference sequence). The CDR3 covers 12 residues. The ends were cut back, 1 base at V and 7 bases at J, with 8 bases in the middle.

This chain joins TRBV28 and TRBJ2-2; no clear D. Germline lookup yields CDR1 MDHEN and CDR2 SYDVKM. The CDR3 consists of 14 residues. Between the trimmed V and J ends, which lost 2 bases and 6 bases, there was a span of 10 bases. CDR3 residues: CASSLGRIPGELFF. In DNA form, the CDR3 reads TGTGCCAGCAGTTTAGGGCGTATCCCCGGGGAGCTGTTTTTT.

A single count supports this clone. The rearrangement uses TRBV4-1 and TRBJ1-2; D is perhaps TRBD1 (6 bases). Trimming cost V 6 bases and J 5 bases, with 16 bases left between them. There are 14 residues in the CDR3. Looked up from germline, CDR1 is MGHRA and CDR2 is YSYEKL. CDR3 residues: CASRETRGLYGYTF. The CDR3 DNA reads TGCGCCAGCAGAGAGACCAGGGGCCTTTATGGCTACACCTTC.

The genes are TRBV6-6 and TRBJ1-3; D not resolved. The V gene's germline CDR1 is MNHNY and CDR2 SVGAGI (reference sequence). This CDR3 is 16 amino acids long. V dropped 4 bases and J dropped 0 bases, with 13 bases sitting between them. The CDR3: CASSLLLPPSGNTIYF. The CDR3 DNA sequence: TGTGCCAGCAGTTTGCTACTCCCACCCTCTGGAAACACCATATATTTT.

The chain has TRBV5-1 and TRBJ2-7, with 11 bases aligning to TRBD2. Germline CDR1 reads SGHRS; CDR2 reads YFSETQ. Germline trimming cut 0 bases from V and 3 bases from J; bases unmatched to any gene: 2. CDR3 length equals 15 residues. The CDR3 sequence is CASSLGLAGHYEQYF. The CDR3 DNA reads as TGCGCCAGCAGCTTGGGACTAGCGGGGCACTACGAGCAGTACTTC.

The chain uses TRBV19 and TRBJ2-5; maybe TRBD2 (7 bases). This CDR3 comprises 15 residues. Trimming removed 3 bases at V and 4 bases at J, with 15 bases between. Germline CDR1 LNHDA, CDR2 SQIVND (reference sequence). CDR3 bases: TGTGCCAGTAGTATGGGGGCTAGCGGTGCAGAGACCCAGTACTTC. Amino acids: CASSMGASGAETQYF.

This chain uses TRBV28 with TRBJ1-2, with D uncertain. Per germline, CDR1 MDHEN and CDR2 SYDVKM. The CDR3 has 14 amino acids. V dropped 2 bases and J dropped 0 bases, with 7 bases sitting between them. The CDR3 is CASSLPDPNYGYTF. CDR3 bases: TGTGCCAGCAGTTTACCGGACCCTAACTATGGCTACACCTTC.

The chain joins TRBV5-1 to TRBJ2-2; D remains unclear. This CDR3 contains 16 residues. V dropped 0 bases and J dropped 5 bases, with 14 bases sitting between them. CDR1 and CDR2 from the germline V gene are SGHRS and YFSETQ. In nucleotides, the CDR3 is TGCGCCAGCAGCTTGGGGCCGGGTTCGACGACCGGGGAGCTGTTTTTT. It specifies CASSLGPGSTTGELFF.

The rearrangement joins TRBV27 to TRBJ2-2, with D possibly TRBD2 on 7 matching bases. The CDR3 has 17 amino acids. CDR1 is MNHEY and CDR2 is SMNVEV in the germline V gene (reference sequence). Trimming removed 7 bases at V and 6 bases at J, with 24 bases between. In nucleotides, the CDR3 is TGTGCCAGCATACCTGGGGGCAGGGGACTATTGTCCGGGGAGCTGTTTTTT. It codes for CASIPGGRGLLSGELFF.

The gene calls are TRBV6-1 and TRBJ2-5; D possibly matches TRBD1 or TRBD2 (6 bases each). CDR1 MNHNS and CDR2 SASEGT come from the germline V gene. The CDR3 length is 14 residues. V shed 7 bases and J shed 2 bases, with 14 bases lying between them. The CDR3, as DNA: TGTGCCAGCAATTTACGGGGGCCACAAGAGACCCAGTACTTC. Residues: CASNLRGPQETQYF.

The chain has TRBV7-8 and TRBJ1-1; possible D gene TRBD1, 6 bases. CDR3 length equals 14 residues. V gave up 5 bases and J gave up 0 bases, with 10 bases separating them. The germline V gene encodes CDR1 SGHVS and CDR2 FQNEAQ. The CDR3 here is CASSRTAMNTEAFF. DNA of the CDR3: TGTGCCAGCAGCCGGACAGCGATGAACACTGAAGCTTTCTTT.

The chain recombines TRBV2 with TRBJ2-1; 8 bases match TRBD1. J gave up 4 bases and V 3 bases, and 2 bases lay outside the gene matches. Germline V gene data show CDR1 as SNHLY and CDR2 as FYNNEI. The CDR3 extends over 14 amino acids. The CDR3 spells CASSETGAYNEQFF. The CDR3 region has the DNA TGTGCCAGCAGTGAGACAGGGGCGTACAATGAGCAGTTCTTC.

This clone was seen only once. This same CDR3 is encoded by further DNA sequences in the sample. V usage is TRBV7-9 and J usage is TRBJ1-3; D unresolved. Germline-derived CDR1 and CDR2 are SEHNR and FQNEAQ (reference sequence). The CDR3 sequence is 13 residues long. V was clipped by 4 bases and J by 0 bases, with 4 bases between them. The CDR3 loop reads CASSSGSGNTIYF. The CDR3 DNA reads TGTGCCAGCAGCTCCGGCTCTGGAAACACCATATATTTT.

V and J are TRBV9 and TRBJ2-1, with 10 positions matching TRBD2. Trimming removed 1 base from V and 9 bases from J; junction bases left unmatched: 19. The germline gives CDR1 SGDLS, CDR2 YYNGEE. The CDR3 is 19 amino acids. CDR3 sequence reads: CASSVFVGVAGGASGEQFF. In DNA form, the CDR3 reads TGTGCCAGCAGCGTATTCGTTGGGGTAGCGGGAGGAGCTTCCGGTGAGCAGTTCTTC. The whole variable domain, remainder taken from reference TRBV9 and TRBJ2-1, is DSGVTQTPKHLITATGQRVTLRCSPRSGDLSVYWYQQSLDQGLQFLIQYYNGEERAKGNILERFSAQQFPDLHSELNLSSLELGDSALYFCASSVFVGVAGGASGEQFFGPGTRLTVL.

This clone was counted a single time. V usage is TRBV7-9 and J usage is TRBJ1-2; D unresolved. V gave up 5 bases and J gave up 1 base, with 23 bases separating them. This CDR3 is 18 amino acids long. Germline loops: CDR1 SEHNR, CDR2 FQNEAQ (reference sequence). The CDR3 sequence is CASSRLTLVKGINYGYTF. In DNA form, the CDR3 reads TGTGCCAGCAGCCGATTAACCCTAGTGAAGGGAATTAACTATGGCTACACCTTC. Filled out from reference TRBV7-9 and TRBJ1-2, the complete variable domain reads DTGVSQNPRHKITKRGQNVTFRCDPISEHNRLYWYRQTLGQGPEFLTYFQNEAQLEKSRLLSDRFSAERPKGSFSTLEIQRTEQGDSAMYLCASSRLTLVKGINYGYTFGSGTRLTVV.

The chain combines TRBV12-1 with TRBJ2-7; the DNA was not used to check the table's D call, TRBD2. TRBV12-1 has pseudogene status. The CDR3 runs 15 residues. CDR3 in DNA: TGTGCCAGCAGTCTTTGGCGGGAGGGTTCCTACGAGCAGTACTTC. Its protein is CASSLWREGSYEQYF.

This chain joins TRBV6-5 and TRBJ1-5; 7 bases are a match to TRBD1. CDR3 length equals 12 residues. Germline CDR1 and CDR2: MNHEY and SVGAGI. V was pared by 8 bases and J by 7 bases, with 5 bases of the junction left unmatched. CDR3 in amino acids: CASYRGGQPQHF. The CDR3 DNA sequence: TGTGCCAGCTACAGGGGAGGACAGCCCCAGCATTTT.